This TCR beta chain was recovered during a study of low-dose radiotherapy and immunotherapy resistance in tumors. Looking at the study overall: While receiving nivolumab 240 mg every two weeks, patients also received ipilimumab 1 mg/kg every six weeks, both intravenously. Starting cycle 1 day 1, oral aspirin 300 mg was given daily for four cycles.

Alpha- and beta-chain coverage of first-strand cDNA came from TRAV- and TRBV-specific primers. TCR amplification used roughly 20 PCR cycles, a constant-region primer and a V-primer adapter. One entry per CDR3 protein, called by TCRdb with MiXCR from the reads. This sample has nearly 60,000 distinct CDR3 sequences, with around a quarter found just once. Time point defined: after trial treatment. Treatment given: LDRT plus nivolumab, ipilimumab, low-dose cyclophosphamide and aspirin (RACIN trial). The therapy administered to donors comprised nivolumab, ipilimumab, aspirin, low-dose cyclophosphamide and low-dose radiotherapy. The sample holds many counts of this clonotype. Sequencing used PBMCs, obtained after low-dose radiotherapy plus immunotherapy. This TCR derives from a male donor with prostate cancer.

CDR3 amino acids: CASRDGQGGRQPQHF. CDR3 DNA sequence: TGTGCCAGTAGGGATGGACAGGGAGGACGTCAGCCCCAGCATTTT. The chain recombines TRBV19 with TRBJ1-5, with TRBD1 matching 8 bases. The CDR3 length is 15 residues. Germline V gene lookup returns CDR1 LNHDA and CDR2 SQIVND (reference sequence). Trimming cost V 6 bases and J 6 bases; bases outside gene matches: 10.